This is a list of T cell receptor beta chains from one sample in a study of T cells in Graves' hyperthyroidism and ophthalmopathy. TCRdb itself ran the multiplex PCR reads through MiXCR, one entry per CDR3 protein. The table lists hundreds of thousands of distinct CDR3 sequences, about 35% of them singletons. Sequenced: blood. The origin of the receptors is a woman between 35 and 50 years old with Graves' hyperthyroidism. The CDR3 runs from the conserved cysteine through the conserved F or W. Each record gives: J gene, clone size, D gene, V gene, CDR3 protein, CDR3 DNA. D genes are given only for firm matches. The size of a clone is reported for some rows only, either as once, few or many, or as a class for expanded clones.

TRBJ2-5 - TRBD2 TRBV20-1 CSAVGTSGGAGETQYF TGCAGTGCCGTCGGGACTAGCGGGGGGGCAGGGGAGACCCAGTACTTC
TRBJ1-1 many - TRBV12-3/TRBV12-4 CASCGYTEAFF TGTGCCAGCTGTGGGTACACTGAAGCTTTCTTT
TRBJ1-4 - - TRBV20-1 CSARLRGTVANEKLFF TGCAGTGCTAGACTTAGGGGGACGGTAGCTAATGAAAAACTGTTTTTT
TRBJ1-2 many - TRBV15 CATSRDSNRAYDGYTF TGTGCCACCAGCAGAGATTCTAACAGGGCGTACGATGGCTACACCTTC
TRBJ1-6 many - TRBV20-1 CSARDQRSPYSPLHF TGCAGTGCTAGAGATCAGCGATCTCCCTATTCACCCCTCCACTTT
TRBJ1-5 once - TRBV19 CATARVGSNQPQHF TGTGCCACAGCTAGGGTGGGAAGCAATCAGCCCCAGCATTTT
TRBJ2-2 - TRBD2 TRBV11-2 CASSKGVAGSNTGEPFF TGTGCCAGCAGTAAGGGGGTAGCGGGATCGAACACCGGGGAGCCGTTTTTT
TRBJ1-6 - - TRBV7-2 CASSLGGSSPLHF TGTGCCAGCAGCTTGGGAGGGAGTTCACCCCTCCACTTT
TRBJ1-5 - - TRBV11-2 CASSLVGEGQPQHF TGTGCCAGCAGCTTGGTTGGAGAAGGACAGCCCCAGCATTTT
TRBJ1-1 few - TRBV7-9 CASSFGPDGAFF TGTGCCAGCAGCTTCGGGCCCGATGGAGCTTTCTTT
TRBJ2-5 - TRBD1 TRBV5-1 CASRWTGEETQYF TGCGCCAGCAGGTGGACAGGGGAAGAGACCCAGTACTTC
TRBJ1-2 many TRBD1 TRBV2 CASSFRDREYGYTF TGTGCCAGCAGCTTCCGAGACAGGGAGTATGGCTACACCTTC
TRBJ1-5 few - TRBV10-3 CAISDAGAEYF TGTGCCATCAGTGACGCAGGAGCCGAGTATTTT
TRBJ2-7 many - TRBV29-1 CTPREGGEQYF TGCACCCCAAGGGAAGGGGGCGAGCAGTACTTC
TRBJ1-1 few TRBD1 TRBV7-9 CASSFSGTGIEAFF TGTGCCAGCAGCTTCTCCGGGACAGGGATTGAAGCTTTCTTT
TRBJ1-2 many - TRBV20-1 CSASFDVAAGANAYTF TGCAGTGCTAGTTTCGACGTTGCGGCAGGTGCAAACGCCTACACCTTC
TRBJ1-1 - - TRBV7-8 CASSDPPVVFF TGTGCCAGCAGTGATCCCCCGGTGGTGTTCTTT
TRBJ1-5 - TRBD1 TRBV20-1 CSANRDRGFQPQHF TGCAGTGCTAACCGGGACAGGGGTTTTCAGCCCCAGCATTTT
TRBJ2-5 many - TRBV7-9 CASSSLTIGRERETQYF TGTGCCAGCAGCTCCCTTACCATTGGACGGGAGAGGGAGACCCAGTACTTC
TRBJ1-6 - - TRBV7-2 CASSRVDSPPHF TGTGCCAGCTCTCGGGTCGATTCACCCCCCCACTTT
TRBJ2-2 - - TRBV5-1 CASSGSGAGTGELFF TGCGCCAGCAGCGGATCGGGGGCCGGCACCGGGGAGCTGTTTTTT
TRBJ2-7 few - TRBV27 CASSTWTSYEQYF TGTGCCAGCAGTACCTGGACCTCTTACGAGCAGTACTTC
TRBJ1-5 - TRBD1 TRBV19 CASSISLAATGVLGNQPQHF TGTGCCAGTAGTATTTCGCTAGCGGCTACAGGGGTGTTGGGCAATCAGCCCCAGCATTTT
TRBJ1-1 many - TRBV7-2 CASSFGRESTEAFF TGTGCCAGCAGCTTTGGCAGGGAGTCGACTGAAGCTTTCTTT
TRBJ1-1 - TRBD1 TRBV6-5 CAISYTTGVTEAFF TGTGCCATCAGTTACACAACAGGGGTCACTGAAGCTTTCTTT
TRBJ2-5 - - TRBV29-1 CSVDQGMGEQTQYF TGCAGCGTGGATCAGGGAATGGGGGAACAGACCCAGTACTTC
TRBJ1-2 few TRBD1 TRBV7-2 CASSSPLTGTRGNYGYTF TGTGCCAGCAGCTCGCCCTTGACAGGGACCCGGGGGAACTATGGCTACACCTTC
TRBJ2-2 - TRBD1 TRBV5-4 CASSYETGITGELFF TGTGCCAGCAGCTATGAGACAGGGATCACCGGGGAGCTGTTTTTT
TRBJ2-3 - - TRBV7-2 CASSLVPHSTDTQYF TGTGCCAGCAGCTTAGTACCGCACTCCACAGATACGCAGTATTTT
TRBJ1-6 - - TRBV7-2 CASRMRSSNSPLHF TGTGCCAGCAGGATGCGGAGTAGTAATTCACCCCTCCACTTT
TRBJ2-5 many - TRBV20-1 CSARDPGRGETQYF TGCAGTGCTAGAGACCCGGGCAGGGGTGAGACCCAGTACTTC
TRBJ1-2 once - TRBV4-1 CASSQVALQIDLFYGYTF TGCGCCAGCAGCCAAGTTGCTCTCCAGATAGACTTATTCTATGGCTACACCTTC
TRBJ1-2 - - TRBV12-3/TRBV12-4 CASSHSDNYGYTF TGTGCCAGCAGCCACAGCGATAACTATGGCTACACCTTC
TRBJ2-5 once - TRBV29-1 CSVGRGRETQYF TGCAGCGTTGGTCGGGGAAGGGAGACCCAGTACTTC
TRBJ1-1 many - TRBV29-1 CSVEGIKGNTEAFF TGCAGCGTTGAAGGGATCAAAGGGAACACTGAAGCTTTCTTT
TRBJ1-2 many - TRBV10-1 CASSEARGRDGYTF TGCGCCAGCAGTGAAGCCCGGGGACGCGATGGCTACACCTTC
TRBJ2-6 - - TRBV10-3 CAIWSGANVLTF TGTGCCATTTGGTCTGGGGCCAACGTCCTGACTTTC
TRBJ1-6 - TRBD1 TRBV2 CASSPRNRDRGPENSPLHF TGTGCCAGCTCACCACGGAACCGGGACAGGGGGCCGGAGAATTCACCCCTCCACTTT
TRBJ1-1 - - TRBV20-1 CSARDQCDCRTEAFF TGCAGTGCTAGAGATCAATGCGACTGCCGCACTGAAGCTTTCTTT
TRBJ1-5 many TRBD1 TRBV20-1 CSASVPSGGKNQPQHF TGCAGTGCTAGCGTTCCATCAGGGGGCAAGAATCAGCCCCAGCATTTT
TRBJ2-7 - TRBD1 TRBV2 CASSARGTGGYYEQYF TGTGCCAGCAGTGCTAGGGGGACAGGGGGTTACTACGAGCAGTACTTC
TRBJ2-7 - - TRBV20-1 CSARDGEGASVRYEQYF TGCAGTGCTAGAGATGGCGAGGGGGCTAGCGTAAGGTACGAGCAGTACTTC
TRBJ1-2 many TRBD1 TRBV29-1 CSVVPGQGRSVYGYTF TGCAGCGTTGTACCGGGACAGGGAAGAAGCGTTTATGGCTACACCTTC
TRBJ1-4 many - TRBV4-3 CASRQGERPGKLFF TGCGCCAGCAGGCAGGGAGAACGGCCAGGAAAACTGTTTTTT
TRBJ1-1 few - TRBV19 CASSLPDGMNTEAFF TGTGCCAGTAGTCTACCGGACGGAATGAACACTGAAGCTTTCTTT